These T cell receptor beta chains were read from a single sample in a study of CD8+CD57+ T cells in acquired aplastic anemia. MiXCR, run by TCRdb on the reads, gives a single entry per CDR3 protein. The profile shows about 120,000 distinct CDR3 sequences, 50% to 70% of them singletons. Sequenced material: sorted CD4+, CD8+, or CD8+CD57+ T cells (not recorded which) from PBMCs. These receptors were collected from a human donor with aplastic anemia. Each CDR3 is given without its conserved first and last residue.

CDR3 protein	V gene	J gene
SVEDTATTSTDTQY	TRBV29-1	TRBJ2-3
ATSRGQVGTEAF	TRBV15	TRBJ1-1
ATSDPGTAGEETQY	TRBV24-1	TRBJ2-5
ASSPGESYEQY	TRBV7-6	TRBJ2-7
ASKQGADQPQH	TRBV2	TRBJ1-5
ASTKGRTSSEAF	TRBV9	TRBJ1-1
AISESKTGHYYEQY	TRBV10-3	TRBJ2-7
SVEPTQTTEAF	TRBV29-1	TRBJ1-1
ASSLGIQEGYT	TRBV11-2	TRBJ1-2
AISRAGDEKLF	TRBV10-3	TRBJ1-4
ASRAVVLYNSPLH	TRBV2	TRBJ1-6
ASSPTGTDHQPQH	TRBV5-1	TRBJ1-5
ASRGTDTEAF	TRBV12-3/TRBV12-4	TRBJ1-1
SVEDEGGQPQH	TRBV29-1	TRBJ1-5
ASSSDRGYGYT	TRBV12-3/TRBV12-4	TRBJ1-2
ASSDARGFNYGYT	TRBV25-1	TRBJ1-2
ASSRDSEGYQPQH	TRBV28	TRBJ1-5
ASSLWGSGSSDTGELF	TRBV12-3/TRBV12-4	TRBJ2-2
SAIPEGTYEQY	TRBV20-1	TRBJ2-7
ASSGGLGEQY	TRBV2	TRBJ2-7
ASSRGINTEAF	TRBV7-2	TRBJ1-1
AGQSNYGYT	TRBV7-9	TRBJ1-2
AISEGDSFYGYT	TRBV10-3	TRBJ1-2